The clone carrying this T cell receptor (beta chain) turned up a few times. Exposed volunteers were people who met a COVID-19 case within 2 weeks before study entry. TCRdb's table, derived via immunoSEQ multiplex PCR, lists solely in-frame clones and lacks some. The table has over 200,000 clones, over 80% seen once; the top ten hold 3% to 4%. This CDR3 spans 15 amino acids. Losses at the gene ends were 5 bases for V and 1 base for J; bases not matched to a gene: 4. Looked up from germline, CDR1 is LGHDT and CDR2 is YNNKEL (reference sequence). This sample is drawn from a study of blood T cell repertoires in COVID-19.

The receptor comes from a woman aged 25 to 39 who had been exposed to COVID-19. The V and J genes are TRBV3-1 (or the pseudogene TRBV3-2) and TRBJ1-1, with 10 positions matching TRBD1. Material: PBMCs or T cells enriched from blood (not recorded which). The CDR3 sequence is CASSSRDRGNTEAFF. In DNA form, the CDR3 reads TGTGCCAGCAGCAGTCGGGACAGGGGGAACACTGAAGCTTTCTTT.